The present T cell receptor beta chain was sequenced within a study of cytomegalovirus exposure and HLA in healthy donors. The CDR3 extends over 13 amino acids. Germline V gene data show CDR1 as SGHRS and CDR2 as YFSETQ. Deletions cut 4 bases from V and 4 bases from J, with 9 bases between. Assay used: immunoSEQ multiplex PCR; TCRdb lists only in-frame clones, some missing. The sample gives roughly 260,000 clones, 87% of which show up once; roughly 2.5% is in the top ten. The chain is built from TRBV5-1 and TRBJ2-1, with D possibly matching TRBD1 (5 bases). The specimen was PBMCs. The TCR sequence derives from a man aged 18 to 29 in good health and CMV-seronegative. The CDR3 DNA reads TGCGCCAGCAGCATACAGGCTTACAATGAGCAGTTCTTC. Protein sequence: CASSIQAYNEQFF.